These 8 T cell receptor beta chains were sequenced from one sample in a study of blood T cell repertoires in COVID-19. Sequenced by immunoSEQ multiplex PCR; TCRdb stores in-frame clones only, minus some. Of around 420,000 clones listed, 88% are singletons. Sample: PBMCs or T cells enriched from blood (not recorded which). These receptors all come from a woman aged 40-49 years with acute COVID-19.

The chain couples TRBV7-2 to TRBJ2-7; 8 bases map to TRBD2. CDR3 length equals 16 residues. In germline, CDR1 is SGHTA, CDR2 FQGNSA. Trimming at V came to 1 base and at J to 4 bases, leaving 9 bases not matched to a gene. The CDR3 loop reads CASSLGSLSGGYEQYF. The CDR3 DNA is TGTGCCAGCAGCTTAGGCAGCCTCAGCGGGGGATACGAGCAGTACTTC.

The genes are TRBV10-1 and TRBJ2-3, with a tentative D call TRBD2 (6 bases). Between the trimmed V and J ends, which lost 6 bases and 8 bases, there was a span of 18 bases. The germline CDR1 and CDR2 sequences are WNHNN and SYGVQD (reference sequence). CDR3 length: 14 residues. CDR3 in DNA: TGCGCCAGCAGCCCGACACTAGCTGCCGGTACGCAGTATTTT. Protein: CASSPTLAAGTQYF.

The chain couples TRBV7-9 to TRBJ2-7, with 8 bases lining up with TRBD1. Germline CDR1 SEHNR, CDR2 FQNEAQ (reference sequence). The CDR3 length is 16 residues. V shed 3 bases and J 5 bases; nucleotides not matched to a gene: 12. The chain's CDR3 is CASSFLQGVEVDEQYF. CDR3 DNA sequence: TGTGCCAGCAGCTTCCTACAGGGGGTAGAGGTTGACGAGCAGTACTTC.

The J gene is TRBJ1-2, the V gene TRBV25-1; 8 positions agree with TRBD1. V lost 6 bases to trimming and J lost 8 bases; unmatched junction nucleotides: 11. Germline CDR1 and CDR2: MGHDK and SYGVNS. CDR3 size: 14 residues. This CDR3 reads CASSAWTGSRGYTF. CDR3 coding DNA: TGTGCCAGCAGCGCCTGGACAGGGAGTAGAGGCTACACCTTC.

The chain joins TRBV5-4 to TRBJ2-4, with 9 bases fitting TRBD1. The trim removed 3 bases at V and 5 bases at J, leaving 6 bases unmatched. CDR1 and CDR2 from the germline V gene are SGHNT and YYREEE (reference sequence). CDR3 length: 15 residues. The CDR3 loop reads CASSSTGQGQNIQYF. The DNA of the CDR3 is TGTGCCAGCAGCTCGACAGGACAGGGGCAAAACATTCAGTACTTC.

Only one count was recorded for this clone. The chain carries TRBV3-1 (or the pseudogene TRBV3-2) and TRBJ2-2, with D possibly being TRBD1 (5 bases). The CDR3 consists of 15 residues. The ends were cut back, 3 bases at V and 5 bases at J, with 13 bases in the middle. CDR1 and CDR2 from the germline V gene are LGHDT and YNNKEL (reference sequence). As DNA, the CDR3 is TGTGCCAGCAGCCAGGGAATTGGGGCAACCGGGGAGCTGTTTTTT. It encodes CASSQGIGATGELFF.

The J gene is TRBJ2-7, the V gene TRBV7-8; D is perhaps TRBD2 (6 bases). The CDR3 totals 15 residues. In germline, CDR1 is SGHVS, CDR2 FQNEAQ. V lost 1 base to trimming and J lost 2 bases, with 12 bases between them. The CDR3 region has the DNA TGTGCCAGCAGCTTAGAGGGACGGGAGACCTACGAGCAGTACTTC. This codes for CASSLEGRETYEQYF.

The chain recombines TRBV18 with TRBJ2-7; 7 bases are shared with TRBD1. Germline loops: CDR1 KGHSH, CDR2 LQKENI. V lost 2 bases, J lost 3 bases, and 1 base stayed unmatched. The CDR3 covers 13 residues. CDR3 DNA sequence: TGTGCCAGCTCACCAGGACAGGACTACGAGCAGTACTTC. Residues: CASSPGQDYEQYF. The variable domain in full, completed from reference TRBV18 and TRBJ2-7, reads NAGVMQNPRHLVRRRGQEARLRCSPMKGHSHVYWYRQLPEEGLKFMVYLQKENIIDESGMPKERFSAEFPKEGPSILRIQQVVRGDSAAYFCASSPGQDYEQYFGPGTRLTVT.